The sequence of this T cell receptor beta chain was determined in a study of blood T cell repertoires in COVID-19. Assay used: immunoSEQ multiplex PCR; TCRdb lists only in-frame clones, some missing. The table lists about 300,000 clones, roughly 89% of them singletons. The sample consisted of PBMCs or T cells enriched from blood (not recorded which). This receptor was taken from a woman in her 50s who had been exposed to COVID-19.

CDR3 coding DNA: TGTGCCAGCTCACCACGTGGCGGGGGGGGCCGGGATACGCAGTATTTT. Amino acid sequence: CASSPRGGGGRDTQYF. The chain combines TRBV18 with TRBJ2-3; 9 bases agree with TRBD2. Germline trimming cut 1 base from V and 6 bases from J; bases unmatched to any gene: 8. Germline V gene sequence: CDR1 KGHSH, CDR2 LQKENI. The CDR3 sequence is 16 residues long.